Listed here are 15 T cell receptor beta chains from one sample, sequenced in a study of shared clonotypes between healthy human individuals. TCRdb keeps only in-frame clones here, not all; method: immunoSEQ multiplex PCR. This sample has some 2,000,000 clones; under 97% occur once, and the top ten carry over 0.1%. What was sequenced was naive CD4+ T cells sorted from blood. As for subset: CD45RA+ positively selected. The receptors come from a man aged 18 to 29 in good health.

The chain links TRBV5-1 to TRBJ2-6; the match to TRBD1 covers 7 bases. Trimming took 4 bases from V and 4 from J; bases not matched to a gene: 17. This CDR3 comprises 19 residues. Germline CDR1 is SGHRS and CDR2 is YFSETQ. CDR3 bases: TGCGCCAGCAGCGCCCGACTGGGGACAGAACCGCCCGGGGCCAACGTCCTGACTTTC. This codes for CASSARLGTEPPGANVLTF.

The chain couples TRBV19 to TRBJ2-2; D is possibly TRBD1 or TRBD2 (5 bases each). V dropped 1 base and J dropped 5 bases, with 20 bases sitting between them. The CDR3 is 18 amino acids. Germline CDR1 and CDR2: LNHDA and SQIVND (reference sequence). The CDR3 sequence is CASSIVGLAPRGTGELFF. The CDR3 bases are TGTGCCAGTAGTATAGTGGGGCTAGCTCCCCGAGGGACCGGGGAGCTGTTTTTT.

The chain couples TRBV2 to TRBJ2-1; no clear D. CDR3 length equals 13 residues. V was cut by 4 bases and J by 4 bases, with 8 bases left in between. Germline V gives CDR1 SNHLY, CDR2 FYNNEI. This CDR3 reads CASSGNTYNEQFF. CDR3 DNA: TGTGCCAGCAGTGGGAACACTTACAATGAGCAGTTCTTC.

The V call is TRBV4-1, the J call TRBJ2-5; tentatively, D is TRBD2 (7 bases). Trimming removed 0 bases from V and 2 bases from J, with 16 bases in between. The V gene's germline CDR1 is MGHRA and CDR2 YSYEKL. This CDR3 contains 17 residues. CDR3 nucleotide sequence: TGCGCCAGCAGCCAAGATCTGGGGGGGGCCCTTCAAGAGACCCAGTACTTC. Translated: CASSQDLGGALQETQYF.

In regard to this clone: Other DNA sequences in the same sample also yield this CDR3. This chain links TRBV5-1 with TRBJ2-5; 7 nucleotides align to TRBD1. Germline V lookup: CDR1 SGHRS, CDR2 YFSETQ. V gave up 0 bases and J gave up 3 bases; unmatched junction bases: 2. The CDR3 has 14 residues. This chain's CDR3 is CASSLVGQEETQYF. CDR3 nucleotide sequence: TGCGCCAGCAGCTTGGTAGGACAGGAAGAGACCCAGTACTTC.

This clone was found once. The CDR3 reads CASSLGRSGANVLTF. In DNA form, the CDR3 reads TGTGCCAGCAGCTTAGGACGCTCTGGGGCCAACGTCCTGACTTTC. V and J are TRBV7-9 and TRBJ2-6; D not resolved. The germline gives CDR1 SEHNR, CDR2 FQNEAQ (reference sequence). Trimming left V 1 base short and J 0 bases short, with 4 bases between. This CDR3 contains 15 residues.

The chain joins TRBV7-6 to TRBJ2-1; TRBD1 or TRBD2 may be the D gene (5 bases each). This CDR3 has 14 residues. V lost 0 bases, J lost 6 bases, and 9 bases lay in between. Germline V gene lookup returns CDR1 SGHVS and CDR2 FNYEAQ. The CDR3 here is CASSLAGPSNEQFF. The CDR3 nucleotides are TGTGCCAGCAGCTTAGCGGGACCCTCCAATGAGCAGTTCTTC.

The gene calls are TRBV5-1 and TRBJ2-7; the D gene is possibly TRBD2 (5 bases). The V end was cut by 3 bases, the J end by 2 bases, with 12 bases between. Germline CDR1 SGHRS, CDR2 YFSETQ. The CDR3 loop spans 14 amino acids. CDR3 residues: CASSYTGLTYEQYF. The CDR3 nucleotides read TGCGCCAGCAGCTATACGGGATTAACCTACGAGCAGTACTTC.

The V call is TRBV6-5, the J call TRBJ2-7; weak D call: TRBD1 (6 bases). The CDR3 contains 15 residues. V lost 0 bases, J lost 3 bases, and 12 bases lay in between. Per germline, CDR1 MNHEY and CDR2 SVGAGI. CDR3 sequence (DNA): TGTGCCAGCAGTTACTCGTACGGACAGTTCTACGAGCAGTACTTC. Translating it yields CASSYSYGQFYEQYF.

This chain uses TRBV4-3 with TRBJ1-4, with D tentatively TRBD1 (6 bases). Trimming pared 0 bases from V and 7 bases from J, leaving 9 bases between. Germline CDR1 reads LGHNA; CDR2 reads YSLEER. CDR3 length: 14 residues. The CDR3 DNA reads TGCGCCAGCAGCCAAGATAGCAGGGGTGAAAAACTGTTTTTT. Residues: CASSQDSRGEKLFF.

Note on this clone: Other DNA sequences of this sample code for an identical CDR3. This sequence joins TRBV6-5 and TRBJ2-7; TRBD1 or TRBD2 may be the D gene (5 bases each). This CDR3 comprises 13 residues. The V end was cut by 6 bases, the J end by 0 bases, with 9 bases between. Looked up from germline, CDR1 is MNHEY and CDR2 is SVGAGI. The CDR3 region is CASSYGGSYEQYF. The CDR3 DNA sequence: TGTGCCAGCAGCTATGGGGGCTCCTACGAGCAGTACTTC.

For the CDR3, the DNA is TGTGCCAGCAGCGCCGTGGGGGGGAGGAGTTCACCCCTCCACTTT. It specifies CASSAVGGRSSPLHF. V is TRBV9 and J is TRBJ1-6, with D tentatively TRBD1 (5 bases). V shed 3 bases and J shed 9 bases, with 16 bases lying between them. CDR3 length: 15 amino acids. Germline V CDR1 and CDR2: SGDLS, YYNGEE.

This rearrangement joins TRBV7-2 to TRBJ2-3; D ambiguous. Germline CDR1 SGHTA, CDR2 FQGNSA. CDR3 size: 14 residues. The V end lost 5 bases, the J end lost 0 bases, and 9 bases lay between the germline ends. The CDR3 nucleotides are TGTGCCAGCAGCCCCCAATATAGCACAGATACGCAGTATTTT. It encodes CASSPQYSTDTQYF. The entire variable domain, with the rest obtained from reference TRBV7-2 and TRBJ2-3, is as follows: GAGVSQSPSNKVTEKGKDVELRCDPISGHTALYWYRQSLGQGLEFLIYFQGNSAPDKSGLPSDRFSAERTGGSVSTLTIQRTQQEDSAVYLCASSPQYSTDTQYFGPGTRLTVL.

This chain connects TRBV4-3 to TRBJ1-6, with TRBD1 as a possible D gene (6 bases). CDR1 LGHNA and CDR2 YSLEER come from the germline V gene. The V end was cut by 0 bases, the J end by 9 bases, with 12 bases between. The CDR3 totals 15 residues. Here the CDR3 DNA reads TGCGCCAGCAGCCAAGAGGGGGGCTATGTTTCACCCCTCCACTTT. Encoded protein: CASSQEGGYVSPLHF.

This clone appeared once. The V and J genes are TRBV2 and TRBJ2-7; TRBD2 might be the D (6 bases). V was trimmed by 10 bases and J by 3 bases, leaving 16 bases between them. CDR1 is SNHLY, CDR2 FYNNEI, per germline. CDR3 length equals 13 residues. The CDR3 here is CATHNSGVYEQYF. The CDR3 DNA is TGTGCCACCCATAACTCGGGGGTCTACGAGCAGTACTTC.